This TCR beta chain was retrieved from a study of CD8 T cells in Susac syndrome. Points from the study as a whole: That the number of individuals in its TCR sequencing and HLA analysis was relatively small was acknowledged by the study.

For this clonotype: Antigen specificity is unknown.

The RNA input was roughly 0.45 to 1 ug, and it was reverse transcribed with random hexamers. Coverage of TCR beta CDR3 amplification by immunoSEQ multiplex PCR extended to 54 Vbeta and 13 Jbeta. TCRdb used MiXCR to reprocess the immunoSEQ multiplex PCR reads, holding one entry per CDR3 protein. The data contain about 280,000 distinct CDR3 sequences, 80% to 90% of them seen just once; the ten biggest clones take up over 0.1%. Peripheral blood CD8+ and CD4+ T cells were profiled by TCR beta sequencing. Stable or active relapsing-remitting multiple sclerosis, untreated and meeting revised McDonald criteria, defined the controls. The V gene's germline CDR1 is MNHEY and CDR2 SMNVEV (reference sequence). V lost 1 base and J 1 base, leaving 10 bases between the germline ends. The CDR3 sequence is 15 residues long.

Input material: CD8+ T cells from PBMCs. The TCR originated in a human donor with multiple sclerosis. The V call is TRBV27, the J call TRBJ1-1; weak D call: TRBD1 (5 bases). The CDR3 DNA sequence: TGTGCCAGCAGTTTATTCGGCAGGGCGAACACTGAAGCTTTCTTT. Translating gives CASSLFGRANTEAFF.